These 27 T cell receptor beta chains were all obtained from the same sample, sequenced in a study of blood T cell repertoires in COVID-19. Method: immunoSEQ multiplex PCR; TCRdb's copy keeps in-frame clones and lacks some. The sample carries about 110,000 clones, about four fifths recorded once. Sequenced material: peripheral blood. The receptors were sampled from a woman aged 70-85 years with acute or convalescent COVID-19.

The chain is built from TRBV7-2 and TRBJ1-6; 7 bases are shared with TRBD1. With 5 bases clipped from V and 2 bases from J, the junction kept 6 bases outside the gene matches. The CDR3 extends over 16 amino acids. CDR1 and CDR2 from the germline V gene are SGHTA and FQGNSA. CDR3: CASSVGTVPYNSPLHF. CDR3 bases: TGTGCCAGCAGCGTCGGGACAGTGCCCTATAATTCACCCCTCCACTTT.

The rearrangement joins TRBV7-2 to TRBJ2-2; TRBD2 matches at 10 bases. The CDR3 totals 14 residues. Per germline, CDR1 SGHTA and CDR2 FQGNSA. Trimming at V came to 5 bases and at J to 6 bases, leaving 3 bases not matched to a gene. The CDR3 nucleotides read TGTGCCAGCAGCCCTAGCGGGGGTTCCGGGGAGCTGTTTTTT. Amino acids: CASSPSGGSGELFF.

The chain employs TRBV9 and TRBJ1-5; possible D gene TRBD1, 6 bases. The germline CDR1 and CDR2 sequences are SGDLS and YYNGEE. The CDR3 spans 19 residues. V lost 5 bases to trimming and J lost 3 bases, with 27 bases between them. CDR3 residues: CASRDDRRLHFKINQPQHF. The CDR3 nucleotides read TGTGCCAGCAGAGATGACAGGCGCCTCCACTTTAAGATCAATCAGCCCCAGCATTTT.

J is TRBJ1-1 and V is TRBV4-2; tentatively, D is TRBD1 (5 bases). Looked up from germline, CDR1 is LGHNA and CDR2 is YNFKEQ. CDR3 size: 15 residues. Trimming took off 2 bases at V and 4 bases at J, with 14 bases between the two ends. This CDR3 is CASSQLGGGTTEAFF. In DNA, the CDR3 is TGTGCCAGCAGCCAATTGGGTGGGGGGACCACTGAAGCTTTCTTT.

The chain employs TRBV27 and TRBJ1-1, with no clear D. Per germline, CDR1 MNHEY and CDR2 SMNVEV (reference sequence). The CDR3 runs 13 residues. V was cut by 5 bases and J by 4 bases, with 11 bases left in between. The CDR3 region is CASSPRMFTEAFF. The CDR3 DNA reads TGTGCCAGCAGTCCGAGAATGTTCACTGAAGCTTTCTTT.

This clone was detected a few times. The chain combines TRBV24-1 with TRBJ1-2; the D gene is possibly TRBD1 (6 bases). The V end was cut by 7 bases, the J end by 2 bases, with 10 bases between. The germline V gene has CDR1 KGHDR and CDR2 SFDVKD. The CDR3 runs 13 residues. The CDR3 sequence is CATSYDRNYGYTF. CDR3 nucleotide sequence: TGTGCCACCAGCTACGACAGGAACTATGGCTACACCTTC.

V and J are TRBV19 and TRBJ2-5, with TRBD2 as a possible D gene (6 bases). Germline V CDR1 and CDR2: LNHDA, SQIVND (reference sequence). The CDR3 runs to 14 residues. V was trimmed by 5 bases and J by 3 bases, leaving 13 bases between them. CDR3: CASSEWGGKETQYF. CDR3 in DNA: TGTGCCAGTAGTGAATGGGGAGGTAAAGAGACCCAGTACTTC.

V usage is TRBV6-1 and J usage is TRBJ2-7, with TRBD1 matching over 7 bases. The J segment lost 1 base and the V segment lost 0 bases, leaving 3 bases of the junction unmatched. The CDR3 is made up of 15 amino acids. Germline V lookup: CDR1 MNHNS, CDR2 SASEGT. The DNA of the CDR3 is TGTGCCAGCAGTGAAGCAACAGGGGAATCCTACGAGCAGTACTTC. Amino acid sequence: CASSEATGESYEQYF.

This sequence joins TRBV10-3 and TRBJ2-5; TRBD2 is a possible D gene (6 bases). The CDR3 spans 14 residues. The V gene lost 8 bases and the J gene lost 5 bases, with 18 bases spanning the gap. Germline assignment: CDR1 ENHRY and CDR2 SYGVKD. This CDR3 is CAIRGDSAGETQYF. In DNA, the CDR3 is TGTGCCATCCGCGGGGACTCTGCGGGGGAGACCCAGTACTTC.

This sequence joins TRBV10-3 and TRBJ1-1; 9 bases agree with TRBD1. Germline values: CDR1 ENHRY, CDR2 SYGVKD. CDR3 length equals 14 residues. With V trimmed by 11 bases and J by 1 base, 8 bases remained unmatched. The DNA of the CDR3 is TGTGCCGTCACAGGGGGCGGGGGGAACACTGAAGCTTTCTTT. This encodes CAVTGGGGNTEAFF.

The chain joins TRBV27 to TRBJ1-6; D ambiguous. Trimming cost V 5 bases and J 8 bases, with 10 bases left between them. The germline gives CDR1 MNHEY, CDR2 SMNVEV (reference sequence). This CDR3 is 13 amino acids long. The chain's CDR3 is CASSPLPDSPLHF. In DNA, the CDR3 is TGTGCCAGCAGTCCACTTCCCGATTCACCCCTCCACTTT.

The V gene is TRBV5-6, the J gene TRBJ1-2; weak D call: TRBD1 (6 bases). Trimming cost V 0 bases and J 3 bases, with 12 bases left between them. This CDR3 region has 15 residues. Germline V gives CDR1 SGHDT, CDR2 YYEEEE. DNA for the CDR3: TGTGCCAGCAGCTTGGTGGGGGCTTCCCACTATGGCTACACCTTC. Amino acids: CASSLVGASHYGYTF.

This chain connects TRBV19 to TRBJ1-6; D call uncertain. Germline CDR1 is LNHDA and CDR2 is SQIVND (reference sequence). V dropped 4 bases and J dropped 0 bases, with 10 bases sitting between them. This CDR3 has 16 amino acids. This chain's CDR3 is CASSSLSSSYNSPLHF. Written as DNA, the CDR3 is TGTGCCAGTAGTAGCTTATCGAGCTCCTATAATTCACCCCTCCACTTT.

This clone turned up a few times. The chain employs TRBV7-9 and TRBJ1-4; D perhaps matches TRBD1 (5 bases). Germline values: CDR1 SEHNR, CDR2 FQNEAQ (reference sequence). V dropped 4 bases and J dropped 4 bases, with 10 bases sitting between them. The CDR3 runs 14 residues. In DNA form, the CDR3 reads TGTGCCAGCAGCTCCAGGGAACTTAATGAAAAACTGTTTTTT. Protein sequence: CASSSRELNEKLFF.

CDR3 coding DNA: TGTGCCAGCAGTTCCCCAGGACAGGGCTATGGGGCCAACGTCCTGACTTTC. Protein: CASSSPGQGYGANVLTF. This chain joins TRBV28 and TRBJ2-6; 8 bases are shared with TRBD1. V was pared by 4 bases and J by 3 bases, with 8 bases of the junction left unmatched. CDR1 MDHEN and CDR2 SYDVKM come from the germline V gene. The CDR3 runs 17 residues.

V gene TRBV19 combines with J gene TRBJ1-4; 8 bases agree with TRBD1. CDR1 is LNHDA, CDR2 SQIVND, per germline (reference sequence). The trim removed 7 bases at V and 0 bases at J, leaving 7 bases unmatched. The length of the CDR3 is 16 residues. The CDR3 DNA follows: TGTGCCAGTACCACAGGGGGTGTTGCAACTAATGAAAAACTGTTTTTT. Amino acids: CASTTGGVATNEKLFF. The variable domain in full, completed from reference TRBV19 and TRBJ1-4, reads DGGITQSPKYLFRKEGQNVTLSCEQNLNHDAMYWYRQDPGQGLRLIYYSQIVNDFQKGDIAEGYSVSREKKESFPLTVTSAQKNPTAFYLCASTTGGVATNEKLFFGSGTQLSVL.

The genes are TRBV3-1 (or the pseudogene TRBV3-2) and TRBJ1-2; possible D gene TRBD1, 5 bases. Trimming shortened V by 0 bases and J by 3 bases, and 11 bases separated the two germline ends. Looked up from germline, CDR1 is LGHDT and CDR2 is YNNKEL (reference sequence). The CDR3 runs 15 residues. In DNA, the CDR3 is TGTGCCAGCAGCCAAGATACGGGGGATTACTATGGCTACACCTTC. This gives the protein CASSQDTGDYYGYTF.

The chain employs TRBV28 and TRBJ2-7; the D gene is possibly TRBD2 (5 bases). This CDR3 contains 15 residues. Trimming took off 2 bases at V and 0 bases at J, with 11 bases between the two ends. In germline, CDR1 is MDHEN, CDR2 SYDVKM. CDR3 loop: CASSLTGFSSYEQYF. For the CDR3, the DNA is TGTGCCAGCAGTTTAACGGGGTTCAGCTCCTACGAGCAGTACTTC.

The gene calls are TRBV29-1 and TRBJ1-4, with 9 positions matching TRBD1. The junction had 10 bases not matched to a gene; V was cut back by 0 bases and J by 8 bases. The CDR3 extends over 16 amino acids. Germline V gives CDR1 SQVTM, CDR2 ANQGSEA. The DNA of the CDR3 is TGCAGCGTTGAAGAGGTGGGACAGGGCGAAAAAGAAAAACTGTTTTTT. This translates into CSVEEVGQGEKEKLFF. The full variable domain, rest sourced from reference TRBV29-1 and TRBJ1-4, is SAVISQKPSRDICQRGTSLTIQCQVDSQVTMMFWYRQQPGQSLTLIATANQGSEATYESGFVIDKFPISRPNLTFSTLTVSNMSPEDSSIYLCSVEEVGQGEKEKLFFGSGTQLSVL.

On this clone itself: Other DNA sequences in this specimen translate into the identical CDR3. This chain connects TRBV6-2 or TRBV6-3 to TRBJ2-1; 14 positions match TRBD2. Germline CDR1 is MNHEY and CDR2 is SVGEGT. The J segment lost 7 bases and the V segment lost 2 bases, leaving 1 base of the junction unmatched. CDR3 length equals 15 residues. The CDR3 here is CASSYGTSGGNEQFF. Written as DNA, the CDR3 is TGTGCCAGCAGTTACGGGACTAGCGGGGGAAATGAGCAGTTCTTC.

The rearrangement uses TRBV15 and TRBJ2-1; no reliable D call. This CDR3 spans 12 amino acids. Trimming removed 5 bases at V and 3 bases at J, with 5 bases between. The germline V gene encodes CDR1 LNHNV and CDR2 YYDKDF (reference sequence). The CDR3 DNA is TGTGCCACCAGCTTCGGCTACAATGAGCAGTTCTTC. It specifies CATSFGYNEQFF.

The chain carries TRBV7-3 and TRBJ2-1; 14 bases fit TRBD2. Trimming cost V 5 bases and J 5 bases; bases outside gene matches: 8. Germline CDR1 SGHTA, CDR2 FQGTGA. The CDR3 totals 17 residues. The CDR3 nucleotides read TGTGCCAGCAGCCCGACTAGCGGGAGGGTTAGGAACAATGAGCAGTTCTTC. It encodes CASSPTSGRVRNNEQFF. Filled out from reference TRBV7-3 and TRBJ2-1, the complete variable domain reads GAGVSQTPSNKVTEKGKYVELRCDPISGHTALYWYRQSLGQGPEFLIYFQGTGAADDSGLPNDRFFAVRPEGSVSTLKIQRTERGDSAVYLCASSPTSGRVRNNEQFFGPGTRLTVL.

This clone has only a few counts. The chain is built from TRBV7-2 and TRBJ2-3, with 8 bases identical to TRBD2. CDR3 length equals 18 residues. Trimming at V came to 1 base and at J to 0 bases, leaving 9 bases not matched to a gene. Germline CDR1 is SGHTA and CDR2 is FQGNSA. CDR3 protein: CASSLVLLSSGSTDTQYF. The CDR3 DNA reads TGTGCCAGCAGCTTAGTTCTCCTGTCTAGCGGGAGCACAGATACGCAGTATTTT.

The J gene is TRBJ2-7, the V gene TRBV23-1; the match to TRBD1 covers 10 bases. TRBV23-1 carries the ORF label, with uncertain function. Germline trimming cut 0 bases from V and 4 bases from J; bases unmatched to any gene: 6. The CDR3 has 16 amino acids. The CDR3 loop is CASSQSMGTGEYEQYF. CDR3 DNA sequence: TGCGCCAGCAGTCAATCAATGGGGACAGGGGAGTACGAGCAGTACTTC.

The chain uses TRBV10-3 and TRBJ2-1; D is possibly TRBD2 (5 bases). Germline loops: CDR1 ENHRY, CDR2 SYGVKD. Trimming took off 4 bases at V and 4 bases at J, with 11 bases between the two ends. The CDR3 totals 14 residues. The CDR3 is CAISGLALYNEQFF. CDR3 DNA sequence: TGTGCCATCAGTGGCCTAGCACTATACAATGAGCAGTTCTTC.

The V and J genes are TRBV5-6 and TRBJ1-1; 7 bases map to TRBD1. Germline V lookup: CDR1 SGHDT, CDR2 YYEEEE. The CDR3 contains 16 residues. J gave up 3 bases and V 0 bases, and 8 bases lay outside the gene matches. The CDR3 DNA is TGTGCCAGCAGCTTGGTGGGGTACACAGGGGACACTGAAGCTTTCTTT. Amino acid sequence: CASSLVGYTGDTEAFF.

This chain links TRBV27 with TRBJ2-3, with TRBD2 matching 9 bases. The J segment lost 3 bases and the V segment lost 8 bases, leaving 9 bases of the junction unmatched. The germline V gene has CDR1 MNHEY and CDR2 SMNVEV (reference sequence). The CDR3 extends over 15 amino acids. CDR3 coding DNA: TGTGCCAGCCGAATAGCGGGGGTGGGTACAGATACGCAGTATTTT. This sequence encodes CASRIAGVGTDTQYF.